This T cell receptor (beta chain) was profiled in a study of cytomegalovirus exposure and HLA in healthy donors. Use of 60 Vbeta and 13 Jbeta primers characterized the PCR. Sequencing was performed with immunoSEQ multiplex PCR; in TCRdb, only in-frame clones are kept and a portion is missing. The data show about 98,000 clones, more than 60% seen once. As to this clone: Its matching antigen is unknown.

Study-wide results and limits: Segments of the TCR beta V type were, in most cases, productive about 87% or about 30% of the time in an earlier analysis. Later analysis identified several of the most significant clusters that appeared linked to common viral pathogens. Rare TCR sequences predominated, though certain public TCRs were found in many donors. When analyzed later, a missense DCLRE1C variant was found to be linked to TCR beta V- and J-gene trimming.

The source of this sequence is a man in his fifties or sixties in good health and CMV-seronegative. Sequenced sample: PBMCs.

CDR3 DNA: TGTGCCAGCAGCCCCGCACTATTCAACACTGAAGCTTTCTTT. Protein: CASSPALFNTEAFF. V usage is TRBV4-2 and J usage is TRBJ1-1; D call uncertain. In germline, CDR1 is LGHNA, CDR2 YNFKEQ. The V and J ends lost 4 bases and 2 bases respectively, with 11 bases between them. This CDR3 has 14 residues.